This T cell receptor (beta chain) was profiled in a study of shared clonotypes between healthy human individuals. Study at large: Samples came from two female and a few male donors aged 18 to 49. Per donor, CD8 memory used one plate, CD8 naive used two, CD4 memory used three and CD4 naive used three. Whole-study findings and limits: In general, naive subsets displayed greater estimated richness than memory subsets did. Clonotypes shared by all four donors outscored non-shared clonotypes in generation probability.

Data came from immunoSEQ multiplex PCR; TCRdb stores just in-frame clones and leaves some out. The sample has approximately 2,000,000 clones, less than 95% seen once. To note about this clone: The antigen remains undetermined.

The germline V gene encodes CDR1 MNHEY and CDR2 SMNVEV (reference sequence). The CDR3 consists of 16 residues. V was cut by 3 bases and J by 5 bases, with 16 bases left in between. The source material was naive CD4+ T cells from PBMCs. Subset specified: CD45RA+ positively selected. The receptor was isolated from a man aged 18 to 29 in good health. Some clones in this sample may be carry-over from other donors' samples. This chain links TRBV27 with TRBJ2-2; D may be TRBD1 (5 bases). The CDR3 is CASSFLGPRATGELFF. The CDR3 nucleotides are TGTGCCAGCAGTTTTTTGGGGCCCAGGGCGACCGGGGAGCTGTTTTTT.